The following is a TCR beta chain sequence with its context. There is no known antigen for this receptor. There are no base qualities to consult, and no much larger clone falls within one base. Using the deep immunoSEQ assay, multiplex PCR amplified TCR CDR3 regions from genomic DNA. Extracted genomic DNA from each cell subset was distributed evenly across all wells of several immunoSEQ 96-well plates, and each plate was treated as a replicate. For sorted subsets, each replicate PCR was loaded with roughly 200 ng genomic DNA, equivalent to about 30,000 T cell genomes. The purified libraries were quantified using a Qubit 3.0 fluorometer, sized with a Bioanalyzer 2100, and then quantified again using the KAPA Library Quantification kit. A separate single-read 150-cycle Illumina NextSeq 550 flow cell was used to sequence each immunoSEQ 96-well plate. The study's processing was this. Because only junctional sequences without quality scores were contained in the immunoSEQ output, filtering matching that applied to full-length reads could not be performed. To assign V/J genes and CDR3, sequences were annotated against IMGT germline references using PyIR, a Python wrapper for IgBLAST v1.9. Reads were removed for weak V/J assignments (E-value above 1e-6), missing CDR3, stop codons, out-of-frame junctions, or ambiguous translated residues. V3J clonotypes were defined as sequences sharing an identical inferred V gene, J gene, and CDR3 amino acid sequence. The percentage overlap between two repertoires was calculated by dividing the number of shared unique clonotypes by the size of the smaller repertoire. Repertoire richness was assessed with RTK rarefaction, the Chao1 estimator, and Recon v2.1 estimates of unobserved clonotypes. OLGA was used to compute generation probabilities for all TCRbeta clonotypes that the gDNA method yielded from a few donors. In its TCRdb copy, this immuneACCESS table keeps in-frame sequences only and misses some clones. Where compared with another copy, unresolved V genes explain less than half of these, and the others have no known cause. V, J and clone size are taken as reported in that table, and D and trimming were inferred from the DNA itself. This sample lists hundreds of thousands of clones; approximately 92% were detected once. Around 24% of the sample is held by the ten biggest clonotypes.

The sample comes from a study of shared clonotypes between healthy human individuals (dated by TCRdb to about 2020). For the wider study: Two women and three men aged 18 to 49 years were included in the cohort. To increase sequencing depth and limit assay-specific biases, TCR repertoire library preparation and sequencing were carried out by different laboratories using diverse techniques. Each donor's leukapheresis produced roughly between roughly 0.85 and 9.5 billion PBMCs. To estimate repertoire size and how much clonotype sharing occurs between individuals, the study deeply sequenced the blood TCR repertoires of several healthy adults. For each donor, CD4 naive and CD4 memory were each given three plates, CD8 naive was given two plates, and CD8 memory was given one plate. Paper-wide results and their limitations: Because the study included only a small number of donors, the genetic and exposure-history diversity represented was limited. Pairwise subsampling indicated that sequencing depth was expected to affect the degree of clonotype sharing among donors. About 5% of naive CD4, around 3.5% of naive CD8, approximately 2% of memory CD4, and over 0.35% of memory CD8 clonotypes were shared across several donors. Sampling was restricted to blood, and TCR repertoires in tissue are likely to differ from TCR repertoires in blood. Rarefaction of sorted-subset datasets indicated incomplete sequencing despite the large sequencing depth. Clonotypes shared by all four sorted-subset donors showed higher generation probabilities than non-shared clonotypes. Estimated clonotype richness was generally larger for naive than for memory subsets.

CD8 naive samples consisted of CD45RO-negative cells that were positively selected for CCR7, yielding a CD45RA+CCR7+ population without TemRA cells. The donors were healthy, HIV-negative adults who had no recently reported acute infections or vaccinations. All donors were Caucasian adults living in Nashville, Tennessee, USA. Blood was obtained by leukapheresis, after which PBMCs were separated by Ficoll-Histopaque density gradient centrifugation and cryopreserved in liquid nitrogen vapor phase. Analytical flow cytometry was used to check the purity and quantity of every magnetically sorted T cell population. From each sorted fraction, genomic DNA was isolated and quantified by UV absorbance on a Nanodrop 2000c. The CDR3 runs 15 amino acids, cysteine and phenylalanine included. The read is trimmed to its CDR3 DNA, 45 bases read in frame from base 1. In the germline V gene, CDR1 corresponds to SGHRS and CDR2 to YFSETQ. V is cut back by 4 bases and J by 0 bases, with 4 bases in the junction unmatched.

Sequenced sample: naive CD8+ T cells sorted from blood. The cell subset or site label, as the study defines it: CD45RA+CCR7+. The sequence came from a man aged 30-40 years in good health. The rearrangement joined TRBV5-1 to TRBJ2-7; the central 10 bases match TRBD1. At the DNA level, the sequence is TGCGCCAGCAGCATCGGACAGGGGGGCTCCTACGAGCAGTACTTC. Translation gives CASSIGQGGSYEQYF. Here the CDR3 is joined to the reference TRBV5-1 and TRBJ2-7 genes, and the full variable domain is: KAGVTQTPRYLIKTRGQQVTLSCSPISGHRSVSWYQQTPGQGLQFLFEYFSETQRNKGNFPGRFSGRQFSNSRSEMNVSTLELGDSALYLCASSIGQGGSYEQYFGPGTRLTVT.